The present entry profiles one T cell receptor beta chain with its context. Its cognate antigen is unknown. This sample was taken from a study of a mutant IDH1 vaccine in newly diagnosed glioma. Study-level information: Vaccinations were initiated 4-6 weeks following radiotherapy alone, or were given together with temozolomide cycles. Every participant had undergone radiotherapy, temozolomide, or both before, and most underwent both.

Assay: immunoSEQ multiplex PCR; the TCRdb copy retains only in-frame clones and omits some. The top ten hold approximately 0.8% of the sample, which has around 94,000 clones, roughly 90% seen once. Study-wide points: No link was apparently found between pseudoprogression and changes in top peripheral T cell clonotypes.

The time point here: week 47, end of study. Alongside topical imiquimod, each dose of vaccine comprised 300 ug of mutant IDH1 20-mer peptide. Here the sequenced sample was PBMCs, taken from a glioma patient whose treatment included an IDH1 peptide vaccine. The sequence was collected from a woman in her forties or fifties with glioma.

The CDR3 spells CASSPQSQGWYEQYF. CDR3 sequence (DNA): TGTGCCAGCAGCCCGCAATCCCAGGGATGGTACGAGCAGTACTTC. This chain links TRBV7-8 with TRBJ2-7; weak D call: TRBD1 (5 bases). The CDR3 spans 15 residues. The germline V and J ends were trimmed by 5 bases and 4 bases, with 18 bases remaining between them. CDR1 and CDR2 (germline): SGHVS, FQNEAQ.